The source of this T cell receptor beta chain is a study of blood T cells in healthy people across ages. The authors ran a second PCR of roughly 6 to 12 cycles using a sample-barcoded 5' primer and a J-beta primer mix. A single record per CDR3 protein comes from TCRdb applying MiXCR to the 5' RACE reads. This table has 700,000 to 850,000 distinct CDR3 sequences, less than 70% appearing once. Germline V lookup: CDR1 DFQATT, CDR2 SNEGSKA (reference sequence). V lost 4 bases and J lost 3; bases outside the gene matches: 6. This CDR3 has 16 residues. The specimen sequenced was blood. The source is a man aged 80 or over in good health. The rearrangement uses TRBV20-1 and TRBJ2-3; 14 nucleotides agree with TRBD2. The CDR3 nucleotides are TGCAGTGCTAAAATATGGACTAGCGGGAGGACAGATACGCAGTATTTT. As protein: CSAKIWTSGRTDTQYF.